Detailed here is one T cell receptor (beta chain). The target antigen is unknown. This sample is drawn from a study of a mutant IDH1 vaccine in newly diagnosed glioma. Here immunoSEQ multiplex PCR was the method, and the copy in TCRdb shows in-frame clones only, minus some. The sample records some 42,000 clones, roughly 88% being singletons. Time point described: week 5, during vaccination. The vaccine gave 300 ug of a 20-mer mutant IDH1 peptide subcutaneously per dose. V was pared by 6 bases and J by 8 bases, with 16 bases between. The CDR3 loop spans 14 amino acids. Germline V gene lookup returns CDR1 MDHEN and CDR2 SYDVKM.

The J gene is TRBJ1-4, the V gene TRBV28; D is unclear. The source is a man aged 35 to 55 with glioma. Sequencing used PBMCs, obtained from a glioma patient whose treatment included an IDH1 peptide vaccine. The CDR3 DNA follows: TGTGCCAGCAGACCTCCGGCCCCAGTGGAAAAACTGTTTTTT. This sequence encodes CASRPPAPVEKLFF.